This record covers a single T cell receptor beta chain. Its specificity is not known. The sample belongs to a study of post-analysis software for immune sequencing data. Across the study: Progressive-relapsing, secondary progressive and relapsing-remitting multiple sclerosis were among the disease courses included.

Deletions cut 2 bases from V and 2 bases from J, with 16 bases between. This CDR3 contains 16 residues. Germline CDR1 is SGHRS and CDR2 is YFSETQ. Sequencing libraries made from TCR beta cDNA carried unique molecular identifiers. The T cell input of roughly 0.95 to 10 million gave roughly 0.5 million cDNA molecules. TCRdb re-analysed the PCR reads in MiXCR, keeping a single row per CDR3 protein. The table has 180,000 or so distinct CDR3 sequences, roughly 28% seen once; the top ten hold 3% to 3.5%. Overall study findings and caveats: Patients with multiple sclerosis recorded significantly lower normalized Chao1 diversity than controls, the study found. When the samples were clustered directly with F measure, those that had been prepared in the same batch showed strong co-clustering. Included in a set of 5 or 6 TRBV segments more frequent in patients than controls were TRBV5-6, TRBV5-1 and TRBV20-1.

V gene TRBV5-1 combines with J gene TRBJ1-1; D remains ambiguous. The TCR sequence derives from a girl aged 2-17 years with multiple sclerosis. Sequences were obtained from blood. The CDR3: CASSFTLQITNTEAFF. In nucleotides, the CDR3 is TGCGCCAGCAGCTTTACACTTCAAATAACTAACACTGAAGCTTTCTTT.